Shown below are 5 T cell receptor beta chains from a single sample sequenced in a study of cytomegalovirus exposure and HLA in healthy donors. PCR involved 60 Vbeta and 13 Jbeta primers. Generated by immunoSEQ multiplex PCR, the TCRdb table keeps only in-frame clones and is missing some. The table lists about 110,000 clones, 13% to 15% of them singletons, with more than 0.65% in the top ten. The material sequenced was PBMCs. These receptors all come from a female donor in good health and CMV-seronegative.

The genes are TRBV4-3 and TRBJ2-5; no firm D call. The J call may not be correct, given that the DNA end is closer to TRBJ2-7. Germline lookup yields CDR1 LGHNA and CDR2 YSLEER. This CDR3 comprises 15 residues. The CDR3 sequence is CASSQDLFGDYEQYF. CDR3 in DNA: TGCGCCAGCAGCCAAGATTTATTTGGGGACTACGAGCAGTACTTC.

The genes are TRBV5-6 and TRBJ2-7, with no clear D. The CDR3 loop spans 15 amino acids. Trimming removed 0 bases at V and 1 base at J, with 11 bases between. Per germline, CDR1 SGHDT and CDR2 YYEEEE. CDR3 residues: CASSLGAGTSYEQYF. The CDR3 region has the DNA TGTGCCAGCAGCTTGGGCGCAGGAACATCCTACGAGCAGTACTTC. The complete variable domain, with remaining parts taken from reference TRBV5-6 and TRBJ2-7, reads DAGVTQSPTHLIKTRGQQVTLRCSPKSGHDTVSWYQQALGQGPQFIFQYYEEEERQRGNFPDRFSGHQFPNYSSELNVNALLLGDSALYLCASSLGAGTSYEQYFGPGTRLTVT.

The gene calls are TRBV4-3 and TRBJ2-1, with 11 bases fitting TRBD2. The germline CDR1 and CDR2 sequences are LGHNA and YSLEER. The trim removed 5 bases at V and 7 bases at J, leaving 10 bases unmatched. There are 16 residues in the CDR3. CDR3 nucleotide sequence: TGCGCCAGCAGCTGGCAGACTAGCGGGATTAGGAATGAGCAGTTCTTC. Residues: CASSWQTSGIRNEQFF.

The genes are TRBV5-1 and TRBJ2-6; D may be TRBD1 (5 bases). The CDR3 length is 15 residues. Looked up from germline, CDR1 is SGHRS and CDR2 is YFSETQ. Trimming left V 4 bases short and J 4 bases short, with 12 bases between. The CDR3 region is CASSRAGSGANVLTF. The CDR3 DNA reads TGCGCCAGCAGCCGGGCAGGGTCCGGGGCCAACGTCCTGACTTTC.

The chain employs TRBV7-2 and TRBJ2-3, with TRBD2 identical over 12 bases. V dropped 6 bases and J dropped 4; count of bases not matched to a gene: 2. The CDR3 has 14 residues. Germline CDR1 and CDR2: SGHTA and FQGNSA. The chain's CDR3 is CASRLAGGSDTQYF. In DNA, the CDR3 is TGTGCCAGCAGGCTAGCGGGGGGGTCAGATACGCAGTATTTT.